A single T cell receptor beta chain is shown here with its context. The entry originates in a study of CD8+ T cells in alopecia areata. The CDR3 extends over 12 amino acids. V lost 4 bases, J lost 5 bases, and 8 bases lay in between. The germline V gene encodes CDR1 MNHEY and CDR2 SMNVEV (reference sequence). RNA extraction was followed by reverse transcription into cDNA, which acted as the sequencing template. Produced via immunoSEQ multiplex PCR; TCRdb's table is partial and in-frame only. Of some 30,000 clones listed, 62% are singletons. The sequence derives from a human donor with alopecia areata. This chain links TRBV27 with TRBJ1-1; D call uncertain. The sample comprised NKG2D-high CD8+ T cells sorted from blood. Here the CDR3 DNA reads TGTGCCAGCAGTTCGTATGGGACTGAAGCTTTCTTT. Its translation: CASSSYGTEAFF.